This TCR beta chain was captured in a study of blood T cell repertoires in COVID-19. The repertoire was sequenced with immunoSEQ multiplex PCR; TCRdb's copy has only in-frame clones and lacks some. The repertoire includes approximately 210,000 clones, around four fifths of them detected once, and about an eighth sits in the top ten. Germline V gives CDR1 SGDLS, CDR2 YYNGEE. V was clipped by 2 bases and J by 3 bases; unmatched bases: 1. This CDR3 contains 15 residues. The chain joins TRBV9 to TRBJ2-2; 10 bases fit TRBD2. The clonotype was recovered from a man aged 35-49 years who had recovered from COVID-19. Sequencing used PBMCs or T cells enriched from blood (not recorded which). CDR3 sequence: CASSVGTSDTGELFF. CDR3 in DNA: TGTGCCAGCAGCGTCGGGACTAGCGACACCGGGGAGCTGTTTTTT.